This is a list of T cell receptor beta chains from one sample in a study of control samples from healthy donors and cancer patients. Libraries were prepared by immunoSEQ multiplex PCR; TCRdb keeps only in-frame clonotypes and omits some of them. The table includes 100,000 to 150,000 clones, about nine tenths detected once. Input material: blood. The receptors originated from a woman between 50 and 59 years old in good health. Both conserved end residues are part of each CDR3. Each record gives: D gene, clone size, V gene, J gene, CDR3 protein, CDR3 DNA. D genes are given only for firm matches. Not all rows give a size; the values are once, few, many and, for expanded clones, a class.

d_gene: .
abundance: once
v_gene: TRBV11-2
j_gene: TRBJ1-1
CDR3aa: CASSPSSSEAFF
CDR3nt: TGTGCCAGCAGCCCTAGTAGTAGTGAAGCTTTCTTT

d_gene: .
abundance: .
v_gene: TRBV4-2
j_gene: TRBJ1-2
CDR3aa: CATHRDAYGYTF
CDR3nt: TGTGCCACCCACAGGGACGCCTATGGCTACACCTTC

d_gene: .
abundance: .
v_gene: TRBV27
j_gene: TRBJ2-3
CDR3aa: CASSYYRTDTQYF
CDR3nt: TGTGCCAGCAGTTACTATCGCACAGATACGCAGTATTTT

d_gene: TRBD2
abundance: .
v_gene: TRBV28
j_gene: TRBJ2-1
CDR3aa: CASSPTTTSGRLNEQFF
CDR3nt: TGTGCCAGCAGTCCAACCACGACTAGCGGGAGGCTAAATGAGCAGTTCTTC

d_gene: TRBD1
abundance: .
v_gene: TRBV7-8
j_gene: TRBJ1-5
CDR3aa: CASSLVSGQVNQPQHF
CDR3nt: TGTGCCAGCAGCTTAGTTTCCGGACAGGTTAATCAGCCCCAGCATTTT

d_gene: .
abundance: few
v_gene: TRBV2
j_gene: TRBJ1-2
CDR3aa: CASSEGTAYGYTF
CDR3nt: TGTGCCAGCAGTGAAGGGACAGCCTATGGCTACACCTTC

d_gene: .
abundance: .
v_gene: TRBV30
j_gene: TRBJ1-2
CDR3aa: CAWSAAGVYGYTF
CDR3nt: TGTGCCTGGAGTGCGGCAGGGGTCTATGGCTACACCTTC

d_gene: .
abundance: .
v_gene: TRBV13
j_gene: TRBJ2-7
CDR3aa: CASSLAGTPYEQYF
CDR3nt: TGTGCCAGCAGCTTGGCGGGGACGCCTTACGAGCAGTACTTC

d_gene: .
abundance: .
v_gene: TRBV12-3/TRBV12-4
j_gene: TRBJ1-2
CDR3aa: CASSLPGGYTF
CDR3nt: TGTGCCAGCAGTTTGCCCGGGGGCTACACCTTC

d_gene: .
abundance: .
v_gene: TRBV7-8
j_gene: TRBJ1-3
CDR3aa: CASSRSGGRVGNTIYF
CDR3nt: TGTGCCAGCAGCCGATCCGGGGGAAGGGTAGGAAACACCATATATTTT

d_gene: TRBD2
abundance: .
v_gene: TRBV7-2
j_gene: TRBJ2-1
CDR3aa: CASSFRGGEQFF
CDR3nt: TGTGCCAGCAGCTTCCGGGGGGGTGAGCAGTTCTTC

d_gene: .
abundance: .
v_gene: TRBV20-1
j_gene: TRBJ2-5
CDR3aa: CSAGQETQYF
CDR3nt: TGCAGTGCAGGGCAAGAGACCCAGTACTTC

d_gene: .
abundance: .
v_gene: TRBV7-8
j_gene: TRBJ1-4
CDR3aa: CASSDRVGEKLFF
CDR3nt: TGTGCCAGCAGCGACAGAGTGGGGGAAAAACTGTTTTTT

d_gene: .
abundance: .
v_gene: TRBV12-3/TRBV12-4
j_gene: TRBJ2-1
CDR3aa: CASSFLDEQFF
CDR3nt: TGTGCCAGCAGTTTTCTGGATGAGCAGTTCTTC

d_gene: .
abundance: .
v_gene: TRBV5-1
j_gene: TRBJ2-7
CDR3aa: CASSLDPATTYEQYF
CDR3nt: TGCGCCAGCAGCTTGGATCCGGCAACTACCTACGAGCAGTACTTC

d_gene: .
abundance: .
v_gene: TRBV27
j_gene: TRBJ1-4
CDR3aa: CASKTPGGNEKLFF
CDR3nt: TGTGCCAGCAAGACACCGGGGGGAAATGAAAAACTGTTTTTT

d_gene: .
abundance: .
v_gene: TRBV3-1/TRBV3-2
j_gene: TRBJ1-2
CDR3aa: CASSQATDSGYTF
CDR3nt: TGTGCCAGCAGCCAAGCGACGGACTCTGGCTACACCTTC

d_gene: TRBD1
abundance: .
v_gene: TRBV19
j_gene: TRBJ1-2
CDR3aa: CASSPSRQGGSYGYTF
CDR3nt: TGTGCCAGTAGTCCTAGCAGACAGGGAGGATCCTATGGCTACACCTTC

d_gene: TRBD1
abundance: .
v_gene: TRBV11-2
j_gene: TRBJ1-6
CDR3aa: CASSILTRQGKTTPEALHF
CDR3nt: TGTGCCAGCAGCATATTAACACGACAGGGGAAAACAACCCCGGAGGCCCTCCACTTT

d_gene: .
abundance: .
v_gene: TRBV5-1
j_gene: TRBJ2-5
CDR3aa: CASSLEIQETQYF
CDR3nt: TGCGCCAGCAGCTTGGAGATCCAAGAGACCCAGTACTTC

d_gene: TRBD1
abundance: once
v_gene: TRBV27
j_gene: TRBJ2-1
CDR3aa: CASRRGQGMFNEQFF
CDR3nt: TGTGCCAGCAGAAGGGGACAGGGAATGTTCAATGAGCAGTTCTTC

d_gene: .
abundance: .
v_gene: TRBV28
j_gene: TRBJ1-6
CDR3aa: CASSSGAEDIIDTKNSPLHF
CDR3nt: TGTGCCAGCAGTTCGGGGGCCGAGGACATCATAGATACTAAAAATTCACCCCTCCACTTT

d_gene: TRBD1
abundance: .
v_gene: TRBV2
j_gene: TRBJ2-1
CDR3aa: CASSGPGQVNNEQFF
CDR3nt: TGTGCCAGCAGTGGTCCGGGACAGGTAAACAATGAGCAGTTCTTC

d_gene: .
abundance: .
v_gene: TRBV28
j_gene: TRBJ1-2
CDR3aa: CASVGGIVSYTF
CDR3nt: TGTGCCAGCGTGGGTGGGATCGTTAGCTACACCTTC

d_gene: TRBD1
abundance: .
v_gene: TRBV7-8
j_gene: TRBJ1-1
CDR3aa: CASSLEQGTNTEAFF
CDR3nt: TGTGCCAGCAGCTTAGAACAGGGGACGAACACTGAAGCTTTCTTT

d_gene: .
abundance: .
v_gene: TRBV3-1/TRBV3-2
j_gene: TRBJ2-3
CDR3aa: CASSHRPGRVPKADTQYF
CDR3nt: TGTGCCAGCAGCCACCGGCCGGGGCGGGTCCCTAAGGCAGATACGCAGTATTTT

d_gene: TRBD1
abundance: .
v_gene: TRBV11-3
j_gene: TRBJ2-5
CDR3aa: CASSLGQQETQYF
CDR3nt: TGTGCCAGCAGCCTGGGACAGCAAGAGACCCAGTACTTC

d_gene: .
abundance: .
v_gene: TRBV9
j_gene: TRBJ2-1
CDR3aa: CASSVGPGDEQFF
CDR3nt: TGTGCCAGCAGCGTAGGGCCAGGCGATGAGCAGTTCTTC

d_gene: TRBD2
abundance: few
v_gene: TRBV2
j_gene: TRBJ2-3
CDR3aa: CASRLPSGRYGTDTQYF
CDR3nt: TGTGCCAGCAGACTGCCTAGCGGGAGATACGGCACAGATACGCAGTATTTT

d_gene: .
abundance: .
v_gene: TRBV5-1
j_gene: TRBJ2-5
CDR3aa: CASRLSYGGPYQETQYF
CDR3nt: TGCGCCAGCAGGCTGTCTTACGGGGGGCCCTACCAAGAGACCCAGTACTTC

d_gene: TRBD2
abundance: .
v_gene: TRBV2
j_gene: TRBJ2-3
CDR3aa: CASSEPAGGDTQYF
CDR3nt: TGTGCCAGCAGTGAACCTGCGGGGGGAGATACGCAGTATTTT

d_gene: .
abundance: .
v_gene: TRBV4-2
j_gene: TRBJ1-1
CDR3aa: CASSQPRGVLNTEAFF
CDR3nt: TGTGCCAGCAGCCAACCCCGGGGGGTCTTGAACACTGAAGCTTTCTTT

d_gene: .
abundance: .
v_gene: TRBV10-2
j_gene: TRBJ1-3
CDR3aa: CASSDGLGAAGNTIYF
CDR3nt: TGCGCCAGCAGTGACGGTCTGGGAGCCGCTGGAAACACCATATATTTT

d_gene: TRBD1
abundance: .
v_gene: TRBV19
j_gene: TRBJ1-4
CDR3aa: CASSMTGGTNEKLFF
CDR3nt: TGTGCCAGTAGTATGACAGGGGGGACTAATGAAAAACTGTTTTTT

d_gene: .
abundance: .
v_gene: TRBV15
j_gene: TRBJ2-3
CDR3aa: CATSRGSTDHSGDTQYF
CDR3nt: TGTGCCACCAGCAGGGGCAGCACAGACCACTCGGGAGATACGCAGTATTTT

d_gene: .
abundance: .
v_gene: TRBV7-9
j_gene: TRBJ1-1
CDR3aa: CASSLQVNTEAFF
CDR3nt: TGTGCCAGCAGCCTTCAGGTTAACACTGAAGCTTTCTTT

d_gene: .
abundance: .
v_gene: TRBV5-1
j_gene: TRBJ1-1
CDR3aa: CASSSTANTEAFF
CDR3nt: TGCGCCAGCAGCTCTACAGCGAACACTGAAGCTTTCTTT

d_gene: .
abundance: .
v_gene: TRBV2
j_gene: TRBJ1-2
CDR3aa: CASSEGTDYGYTF
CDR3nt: TGTGCCAGCAGTGAGGGCACGGACTATGGCTACACCTTC

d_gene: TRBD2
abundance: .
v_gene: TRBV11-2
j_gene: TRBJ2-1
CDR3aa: CASCPRGGAGNEQFF
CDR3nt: TGTGCCAGCTGTCCTCGGGGGGGCGCCGGGAATGAGCAGTTCTTC

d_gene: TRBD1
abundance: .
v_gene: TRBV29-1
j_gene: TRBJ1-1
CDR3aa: CSVDRGTEAFF
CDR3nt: TGCAGCGTAGACAGGGGGACTGAAGCTTTCTTT

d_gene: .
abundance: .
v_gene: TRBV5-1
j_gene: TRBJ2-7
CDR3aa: CASSLAMGNPPYEQYF
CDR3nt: TGCGCCAGCAGCTTGGCCATGGGAAATCCTCCCTACGAGCAGTACTTC

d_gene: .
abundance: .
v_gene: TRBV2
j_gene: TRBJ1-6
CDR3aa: CASRGGTLVGALHF
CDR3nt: TGTGCCAGCAGAGGCGGGACTCTTGTAGGGGCCCTCCACTTT

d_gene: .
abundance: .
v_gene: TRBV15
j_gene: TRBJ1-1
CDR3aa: CATSTDRENTEAFF
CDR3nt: TGTGCCACCAGCACGGACAGAGAGAACACTGAAGCTTTCTTT

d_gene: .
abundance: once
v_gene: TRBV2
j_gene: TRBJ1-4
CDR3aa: CASTLGGLDEKLFF
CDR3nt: TGTGCCAGCACCCTGGGGGGGCTTGATGAAAAACTGTTTTTT

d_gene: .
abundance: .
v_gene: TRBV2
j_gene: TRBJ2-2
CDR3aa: CASSPTVLGTGELFF
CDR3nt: TGTGCCAGCAGCCCCACAGTACTGGGAACCGGGGAGCTGTTTTTT

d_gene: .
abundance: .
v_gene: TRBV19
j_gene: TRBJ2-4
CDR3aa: CASSIAGIPYF
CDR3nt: TGTGCCAGTAGTATCGCCGGAATTCCGTACTTC

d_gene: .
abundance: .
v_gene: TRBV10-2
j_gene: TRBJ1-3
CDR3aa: CASSESWFSGNTIYF
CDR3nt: TGCGCCAGCAGTGAATCTTGGTTCTCTGGAAACACCATATATTTT